This entry describes one T cell receptor beta chain. Its antigen is not identified. The CDR3 has 15 residues. This record belongs to a study of cytomegalovirus exposure and HLA in healthy donors. This PCR relied on a set of 60 Vbeta primers and 13 Jbeta primers. The table came from immunoSEQ multiplex PCR; TCRdb's copy has only in-frame clones and leaves some out. The listing contains 200,000 to 250,000 clones. Study-wide results and caveats: Later analysis associated a missense DCLRE1C variant with TCR beta V- and J-gene trimming.

Specimen: PBMCs. This TCR was recovered from a girl aged 2 to 10 in good health and CMV-seropositive. This chain links TRBV1 with TRBJ2-7; the table calls TRBD1, which could not be checked here. TRBV1 constitutes a pseudogene. The CDR3 DNA sequence: TGCACCAGCAGCCTTGCCCACAGGGGGCAATACGAGCAGTACTTC. Its protein product is CTSSLAHRGQYEQYF.